This is a list of T cell receptor beta chains from one sample in a study of HIV-infected patients and healthy controls. TCRdb re-called the 5' RACE reads with MiXCR, one entry per CDR3 protein. The sample consists of approximately 9,000 distinct CDR3 sequences, about 8.8% of them appearing once. The sequencing here drew on blood, taken before antiretroviral therapy. All receptors derive from an adult with HIV infection. The donor label of this sample is uncertain. The CDR3 runs from the conserved cysteine through the conserved F or W. D genes are given only for firm matches. Size is omitted from some rows. Given values are once, few, many or a class for expanded clones.

DNA	CDR3	V	J	size	D
TGTGCCAGCAGTTTCTCCGCGGAGGAGGCCGGGGAGCTGTTTTTT	CASSFSAEEAGELFF	TRBV28	TRBJ2-2	many	-
TGTGCCAGCAGCCCAGGACTAGCGGGGTCAGATACGCAGTATTTT	CASSPGLAGSDTQYF	TRBV7-9	TRBJ2-3	many	TRBD2
TGCAGTGCTACTCAACCTAGCGGGAGCAGGGATAATGAGCAGTTCTTC	CSATQPSGSRDNEQFF	TRBV20-1	TRBJ2-1	medium-sized	TRBD2
TGTGCCAGCAGTTCTCGACTGGATCAGGGGAATCAGCCCCAGCATTTT	CASSSRLDQGNQPQHF	TRBV12-3/TRBV12-4	TRBJ1-5	-	-
TGCAGTGCTAGAGATGTGGAGGGGCCCTACGAGCAGTACTTC	CSARDVEGPYEQYF	TRBV20-1	TRBJ2-7	few	-
TGTGCCAGCAGCTTCGGCCGGGGCGAGCAGTACTTC	CASSFGRGEQYF	TRBV7-9	TRBJ2-7	-	-
TGTGCCAGCAGGAAGGGGGGAGGGGAGAAGGAAGAGACCCAGTACTTC	CASRKGGGEKEETQYF	TRBV2	TRBJ2-5	many	-
TGTGCCAGTAATCGGAGAGGGGACCACAATGAGCAGTTCTTC	CASNRRGDHNEQFF	TRBV19	TRBJ2-1	many	-
TGTGCCAGCAGCCTCCCGGTACGTGACGCTTTCTTT	CASSLPVRDAFF	TRBV11-2	TRBJ1-1	many	-
TGCGCCAGCAGCTGGGACAGGACTGACACCGGGGAGCTGTTTTTT	CASSWDRTDTGELFF	TRBV5-1	TRBJ2-2	many	TRBD1
TGTGCCAGCAGTTACGATCGCGGGGGAGAGTTCGAGCAGTACTTC	CASSYDRGGEFEQYF	TRBV6-5	TRBJ2-7	many	TRBD2
TGTGCCACCAGTGATAGGAACAGGGAGGAAGCGGGTCAGCCCCAGCATTTT	CATSDRNREEAGQPQHF	TRBV24-1	TRBJ1-5	many	-
TGCAGTGCGGAGCGGGGGAGCTCCTACGAGCAGTACTTC	CSAERGSSYEQYF	TRBV20-1	TRBJ2-7	many	TRBD2
TGTGCCAGCAGTTTACGGGGGGCTGGGGGCACTGAAGCTTTCTTT	CASSLRGAGGTEAFF	TRBV27	TRBJ1-1	few	-
TGTGCCAGCAGTTACCTGGACAAGGACTATGGCTACACCTTC	CASSYLDKDYGYTF	TRBV6-5	TRBJ1-2	many	-
TGTGCCAGCAGCTTATTTGGCGGGAGCTCCTACAATGAGCAGTTCTTC	CASSLFGGSSYNEQFF	TRBV7-6	TRBJ2-1	-	TRBD2
TGTGCCTGGAGTGTAGGGGGCGCAGGGGGCATCGTGGAGACCCAGTACTTC	CAWSVGGAGGIVETQYF	TRBV30	TRBJ2-5	few	TRBD1
TGTGCCAGCTCACCTACCGGGACAGAAAACGCAAACAATCAGCCCCAGCATTTT	CASSPTGTENANNQPQHF	TRBV18	TRBJ1-5	many	TRBD1
TGTGCCAGCAGCTTAAGAGCGGGTAACACTGAAGCTTTCTTT	CASSLRAGNTEAFF	TRBV7-9	TRBJ1-1	many	-
TGCAGCGCCGCCCGTCACGAGAACACTGAAGCTTTCTTT	CSAARHENTEAFF	TRBV29-1	TRBJ1-1	many	-
TGTGCCAGCAGCCAAGATTGGGGCGGGGCCAACGTCCTGACTTTC	CASSQDWGGANVLTF	TRBV3-1	TRBJ2-6	many	-
TGTGCCAGCAGTGAAGTTCAGGGGCAGCCCCAGCATTTT	CASSEVQGQPQHF	TRBV6-1	TRBJ1-5	many	-
TGTGCCAGCAGCCTCGGACAGGGCGGTAGCAATCAGCCCCAGCATTTT	CASSLGQGGSNQPQHF	TRBV12-3/TRBV12-4	TRBJ1-5	many	TRBD1
TGTGCCAGCAGTTTAACTAGCGGGACTTACCAAGAGACCCAGTACTTC	CASSLTSGTYQETQYF	TRBV12-3/TRBV12-4	TRBJ2-5	large	TRBD2
TGTGCCAGCAGCGTGACAGGGAGCCGCGCTGAAGCTTTCTTT	CASSVTGSRAEAFF	TRBV13	TRBJ1-1	many	TRBD1
TGTGCCAGCAGCTTAGAGGGGGCACAGCCCCAGCATTTT	CASSLEGAQPQHF	TRBV7-9	TRBJ1-5	many	TRBD1
TGTGCCAGCAGTTTATCTGGGAGCTCCTATGGCTACACCTTC	CASSLSGSSYGYTF	TRBV27	TRBJ1-2	many	-